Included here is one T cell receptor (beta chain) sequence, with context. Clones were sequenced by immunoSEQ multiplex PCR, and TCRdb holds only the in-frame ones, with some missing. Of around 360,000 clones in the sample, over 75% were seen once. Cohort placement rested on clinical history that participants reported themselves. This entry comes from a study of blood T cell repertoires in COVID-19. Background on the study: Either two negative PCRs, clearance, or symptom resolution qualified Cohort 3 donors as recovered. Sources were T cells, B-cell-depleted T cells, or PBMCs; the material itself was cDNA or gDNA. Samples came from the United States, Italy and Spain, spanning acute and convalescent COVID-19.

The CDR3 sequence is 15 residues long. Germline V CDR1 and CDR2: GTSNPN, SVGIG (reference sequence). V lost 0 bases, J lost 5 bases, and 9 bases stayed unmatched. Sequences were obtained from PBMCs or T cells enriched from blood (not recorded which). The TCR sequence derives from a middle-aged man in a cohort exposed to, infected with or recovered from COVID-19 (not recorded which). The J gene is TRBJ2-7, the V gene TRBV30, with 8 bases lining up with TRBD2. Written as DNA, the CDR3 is TGTGCCTGGAGTGTACCGGGTAGCGGGGTTCACGAGCAGTACTTC. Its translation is CAWSVPGSGVHEQYF.